This section outlines one T cell receptor beta chain sequence together with its context. Its matching antigen is unknown. Sorting gave populations that all exceeded 98% purity. The trim removed 4 bases at V and 2 bases at J, leaving 11 bases unmatched. The germline V gene encodes CDR1 MGHDK and CDR2 SYGVNS. This CDR3 is built from 18 residues. Of the isolated RNA, all was reverse transcribed, and so the sequenced material was expressed TCRB transcripts. Using immunoSEQ multiplex PCR, the repertoire was profiled, and TCRdb retains in-frame clones only, with some absent. The sample lists roughly 240,000 clones, 20% to 25% occurring once. The data derive from a study of beta chain features in type 1 diabetes. General study points: PCR might preferentially amplify shorter templates, equally in patients and controls. Within each of all four CD4+ subsets, Type 1 diabetes patients had TCRB CDR3s that were moderately but significantly shorter.

The chain is built from TRBV25-1 and TRBJ2-7, with 13 bases lining up with TRBD2. The TCR originated in a woman in her 30s with type 1 diabetes. The sequencing input was naive CD4+ T cells from blood. The CDR3 DNA follows: TGTGCCAGCAGTGGTGGAGGACTAGCGGGAGCGAGAGCCTACGAGCAGTACTTC. Amino acid sequence: CASSGGGLAGARAYEQYF.